The present TCR beta chain was sequenced within a study of cytomegalovirus exposure and HLA in healthy donors. About this clone: The target antigen is unknown.

J was trimmed by 5 bases and V by 1 base; bases with no gene match: 8. Germline loops: CDR1 SGHRS, CDR2 YFSETQ. The CDR3 contains 16 residues. PCR primers comprised 60 Vbeta and 13 Jbeta primers. The assay was immunoSEQ multiplex PCR, and TCRdb's table has in-frame clones only and misses some. In total, the table holds more than 90,000 clones. Study outcomes and limitations: Later work associated over 15,000 TCR beta sequences with HLA alleles at 0.05 false discovery rate.

The chain employs TRBV5-1 and TRBJ2-2, with 7 bases matching TRBD1. Specimen: PBMCs. The clonotype was recovered from a man in his forties or fifties in good health and CMV-seropositive. CDR3 loop: CASSLFTGDRTGELFF. In DNA, the CDR3 is TGCGCCAGCAGCTTGTTCACAGGGGATCGGACCGGGGAGCTGTTTTTT.